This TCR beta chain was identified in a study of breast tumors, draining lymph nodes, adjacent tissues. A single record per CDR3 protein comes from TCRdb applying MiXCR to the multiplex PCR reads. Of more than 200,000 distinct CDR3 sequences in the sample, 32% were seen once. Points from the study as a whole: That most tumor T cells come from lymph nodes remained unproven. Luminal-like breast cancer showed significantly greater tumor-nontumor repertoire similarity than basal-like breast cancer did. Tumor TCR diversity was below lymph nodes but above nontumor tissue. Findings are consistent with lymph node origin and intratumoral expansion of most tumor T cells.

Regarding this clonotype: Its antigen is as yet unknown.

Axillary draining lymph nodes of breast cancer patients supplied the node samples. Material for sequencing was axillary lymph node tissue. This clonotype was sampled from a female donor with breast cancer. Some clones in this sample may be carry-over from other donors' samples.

CDR3 nucleotide sequence: TGTGCCAGCAGCCATTGGGGGGCTTGGTCACCCCTCCACTTT. It specifies CASSHWGAWSPLHF. The chain employs TRBV14 and TRBJ1-6; D is perhaps TRBD1 (6 bases). The V and J ends lost 3 bases and 10 bases respectively, with 13 bases between them. The CDR3 consists of 14 residues. The germline CDR1 and CDR2 sequences are SGHDN and FVKESK. Using reference TRBV14 and TRBJ1-6 for the parts outside the CDR3, the full variable domain is EAGVTQFPSHSVIEKGQTVTLRCDPISGHDNLYWYRRVMGKEIKFLLHFVKESKQDESGMPNNRFLAERTGGTYSTLKVQPAELEDSGVYFCASSHWGAWSPLHFGNGTRLTVT.